This TCR beta chain originates from a study of identical twins. Concerning this clonotype: What it binds is unknown.

The CDR3 contains 18 residues. V gave up 3 bases and J gave up 6 bases; unmatched junction bases: 8. The V gene's germline CDR1 is LGHDT and CDR2 YNNKEL (reference sequence). A universal primer site was incorporated via template switching, and the cDNA contained unique molecular identifiers. TCRdb ran MiXCR on the 5' RACE reads and lists one entry per CDR3 protein. In the table there are approximately 490,000 distinct CDR3 sequences, 20% to 25% of which are singletons. Findings of the study overall: Twin-shared out-of-frame alpha sequences were enriched for low generation probability. Cord blood beta clonotypes that were abundant carried fewer insertions, and memory repertoires showed no such trend.

The same data also contributed to another study, on yellow fever vaccine responses in identical twins. That paper notes: Vaccine T cell responses of twins reportedly seemed partly convergent and partly personalized.

The chain employs TRBV3-1 and TRBJ2-2, with TRBD2 matching 15 bases. This receptor was taken from a woman aged 18-29 years in good health. The sample taken for sequencing was CD4+ T cells sorted from blood. CDR3 in DNA: TGTGCCAGCAGCCAGGGACTAGCGGGGGGCACGATTCCCGGGGAGCTGTTTTTT. This translates into CASSQGLAGGTIPGELFF.